This TCR beta chain was sequenced for a study of beta chain features in type 1 diabetes. Findings and limits, study-wide: People with Type 1 diabetes carried modestly yet significantly shorter TCRB CDR3s in all four CD4+ subsets. In type 1 diabetes patients, VDJ junctions had fewer insertions; deletions at these junctions were more frequent. The question of HLA type influencing TCRB rearrangement was one that remained unresolved here.

CDR1 is MGHDK, CDR2 SYGVNS, per germline. The CDR3 is made up of 15 amino acids. Only one heparinised blood draw was taken per donor, and its volume averaged approximately 0.11 L. Sorted cells reached over 95% purity in every population. This clone was observed a few times. Its matching antigen is unknown. The junction and the germline gene differ at one end; a read error may be behind it. The authors reverse transcribed all of the isolated RNA, so sequencing captured expressed TCRB transcripts. TCRdb keeps only in-frame clones here, not all; method: immunoSEQ multiplex PCR. This table has about 120,000 clones, 16% appearing once.

The sequenced material came from central memory CD4+ T cells from blood. The receptor's source is a man aged 30 to 39 with type 1 diabetes. The chain carries TRBV25-1 and TRBJ2-1; 7 nucleotides match TRBD1. The CDR3 sequence: CGSRGSRGSYNEQFF. The CDR3 DNA reads as TGTGGCAGCAGGGGAAGCAGGGGGTCCTACAATGAGCAGTTCTTC.